Each of the 27 T cell receptor beta chains below was sequenced from the same sample in a study of blood T cell repertoires in COVID-19. TCRdb's table, derived via immunoSEQ multiplex PCR, lists solely in-frame clones and lacks some. This table has around 320,000 clones, roughly 90% appearing once. The specimen was PBMCs or T cells enriched from blood (not recorded which). The receptors stem from a woman younger than 45 who had been exposed to COVID-19.

About this clone itself: A junction boundary mismatches the germline segment, possibly from a read error. The genes are TRBV7-9 and TRBJ2-5; 9 nucleotides line up with TRBD2. The CDR3 spans 14 residues. CDR1 is SEHNR and CDR2 is FQNEAQ in the germline V gene (reference sequence). CDR3 sequence (DNA): TGTGCCAGCAGCCTAGCGGGACAGCAAGAGACCCAGTACTTC. Translating it yields CASSLAGQQETQYF.

The gene calls are TRBV2 and TRBJ1-3; D is possibly TRBD1 (5 bases). The CDR3 runs to 13 residues. The ends were cut back, 10 bases at V and 4 bases at J, with 14 bases in the middle. CDR1 and CDR2 from the germline V gene are SNHLY and FYNNEI. As DNA, the CDR3 is TGTGCCACCCGACAGAACCTAGGAAACACCATATATTTT. Translated: CATRQNLGNTIYF.

This rearrangement joins TRBV7-2 to TRBJ1-2; weak D call: TRBD1 (6 bases). Germline V gene sequence: CDR1 SGHTA, CDR2 FQGNSA. Trimming took 5 bases from V and 4 from J, leaving 11 bases between them. This CDR3 region has 13 residues. In nucleotides, the CDR3 is TGTGCCAGCAGCGCCACAGGGATCTATGGCTACACCTTC. Residues: CASSATGIYGYTF.

The V and J genes are TRBV2 and TRBJ1-4; TRBD1 matches 8 bases. After removal of 7 bases from V and 3 bases from J, the junction contained 7 bases not matched to a gene. CDR3 length: 15 amino acids. Germline CDR1 and CDR2: SNHLY and FYNNEI. The CDR3 DNA sequence: TGTGCCAGCAATACCGACAGGGGATCTAATGAAAAACTGTTTTTT. It translates to CASNTDRGSNEKLFF. Together with reference TRBV2 and TRBJ1-4, the CDR3 gives the full variable domain: EPEVTQTPSHQVTQMGQEVILRCVPISNHLYFYWYRQILGQKVEFLVSFYNNEISEKSEIFDDQFSVERPDGSNFTLKIRSTKLEDSAMYFCASNTDRGSNEKLFFGSGTQLSVL.

The chain carries TRBV2 and TRBJ1-5; D ambiguous. Germline V gives CDR1 SNHLY, CDR2 FYNNEI. Trimming took 2 bases from V and 2 from J, leaving 7 bases between them. The CDR3 is 14 amino acids. CDR3: CASSESGRNQPQHF. The CDR3 bases are TGTGCCAGCAGTGAATCAGGTCGCAATCAGCCCCAGCATTTT. Using reference TRBV2 and TRBJ1-5 for the parts outside the CDR3, the full variable domain is EPEVTQTPSHQVTQMGQEVILRCVPISNHLYFYWYRQILGQKVEFLVSFYNNEISEKSEIFDDQFSVERPDGSNFTLKIRSTKLEDSAMYFCASSESGRNQPQHFGDGTRLSIL.

The J gene is TRBJ1-2, the V gene TRBV6-5; TRBD1 agrees at 8 bases. This CDR3 comprises 15 residues. V shed 2 bases, J shed 3 bases, and the junction held 5 bases outside the gene matches. Germline values: CDR1 MNHEY, CDR2 SVGAGI. The CDR3 loop is CASSYSNRGYYGYTF. The CDR3 nucleotides read TGTGCCAGCAGTTACAGTAACAGGGGGTACTATGGCTACACCTTC.

V usage is TRBV19 and J usage is TRBJ1-6, with 11 positions matching TRBD1. The CDR3 loop spans 16 amino acids. Germline CDR1 LNHDA, CDR2 SQIVND (reference sequence). V lost 6 bases, J lost 8 bases, and 9 bases stayed unmatched. CDR3 coding DNA: TGTGCCAGTAGGGACAGGGGGCAGTCCCTACATTCACCCCTCCACTTT. Translated: CASRDRGQSLHSPLHF. Complete variable domain (other parts from reference TRBV19 and TRBJ1-6): DGGITQSPKYLFRKEGQNVTLSCEQNLNHDAMYWYRQDPGQGLRLIYYSQIVNDFQKGDIAEGYSVSREKKESFPLTVTSAQKNPTAFYLCASRDRGQSLHSPLHFGNGTRLTVT.

V gene TRBV24-1 combines with J gene TRBJ2-5, with 7 positions matching TRBD1. The V and J ends lost 4 bases and 1 base, in that order; junction bases with no gene match: 5. CDR1 KGHDR and CDR2 SFDVKD come from the germline V gene. The CDR3 runs to 15 residues. This chain's CDR3 is CATSERGQPQETQYF. Written as DNA, the CDR3 is TGTGCCACCAGTGAGAGGGGACAGCCCCAAGAGACCCAGTACTTC.

CDR3 bases: TGTGCCAGCAGTTACTTAGGAGGTGCTGGCTACACCTTC. It is translated as CASSYLGGAGYTF. V and J are TRBV6-5 and TRBJ1-2, with no clear D. Trimming stripped 1 base from V and 7 bases from J, with 10 bases between. Germline V gives CDR1 MNHEY, CDR2 SVGAGI. The CDR3 is 13 residues long.

The V gene is TRBV24-1, the J gene TRBJ2-2; 9 bases agree with TRBD1. The CDR3 runs to 16 residues. With 1 base clipped from V and 7 bases from J, the junction kept 6 bases outside the gene matches. Germline V gene data show CDR1 as KGHDR and CDR2 as SFDVKD. The chain's CDR3 is CATSDLPGQGSGELFF. CDR3 nucleotides: TGTGCCACCAGTGATTTACCGGGACAGGGCAGCGGGGAGCTGTTTTTT.

This clone was found once. The J gene is TRBJ2-7, the V gene TRBV12-3 or TRBV12-4; the D is unclear. CDR3 length: 13 residues. Trimming stripped 5 bases from V and 5 bases from J, with 13 bases between. The CDR3 spells CASSSSSLHEQYF. CDR3 sequence (DNA): TGTGCCAGCAGTAGCTCAAGTCTACACGAGCAGTACTTC.

The V and J genes are TRBV11-3 and TRBJ2-7, with a possible D match to TRBD2 (7 bases). Trimming stripped 3 bases from V and 6 bases from J, with 18 bases between. CDR1 is SGHNT, CDR2 YENEEA, per germline. The CDR3 spans 15 residues. The CDR3 loop reads CASSFGGRGRVEQYF. The CDR3 DNA follows: TGTGCCAGCAGCTTCGGGGGGCGCGGAAGGGTCGAGCAGTACTTC.

CDR3 protein: CASSQGGQRPTYGYTF. CDR3 nucleotide sequence: TGTGCCAGCAGCCAAGGCGGACAGCGCCCCACCTATGGCTACACCTTC. This chain links TRBV4-2 with TRBJ1-2; possibly TRBD1 for D (6 bases). This CDR3 region has 16 residues. V was trimmed by 1 base and J by 4 bases, leaving 16 bases between them. Looked up from germline, CDR1 is LGHNA and CDR2 is YNFKEQ.

There are a few counts of this clone. The chain carries TRBV5-1 and TRBJ2-7; 8 bases align to TRBD1. V shed 3 bases and J 0 bases; nucleotides not matched to a gene: 2. The V gene's germline CDR1 is SGHRS and CDR2 YFSETQ. The length of the CDR3 is 14 residues. The CDR3 spells CASSWTGPSYEQYF. Here the CDR3 DNA reads TGCGCCAGCAGCTGGACAGGGCCCTCCTACGAGCAGTACTTC.

In its sample, this clone was seen once. The gene calls are TRBV9 and TRBJ2-7, with 9 positions matching TRBD1. The germline V gene has CDR1 SGDLS and CDR2 YYNGEE. Losses at the gene ends were 4 bases for V and 2 bases for J; bases not matched to a gene: 7. The CDR3 length is 15 residues. CDR3 bases: TGTGCCAGCAGCCCCACGGGACAGGGCACCTACGAGCAGTACTTC. Translating gives CASSPTGQGTYEQYF.

In its sample, this clone was seen many times. The chain has TRBV4-2 and TRBJ1-3, with D unresolved. The V end lost 1 base, the J end lost 3 bases, and 10 bases lay between the germline ends. The germline V gene encodes CDR1 LGHNA and CDR2 YNFKEQ. There are 15 residues in the CDR3. Written as DNA, the CDR3 is TGTGCCAGCAGCCAAGTTTACAGTTTTGGAAACACCATATATTTT. Translated, it gives CASSQVYSFGNTIYF.

The V call is TRBV7-2, the J call TRBJ1-2; TRBD1 is a possible D gene (6 bases). V was clipped by 4 bases and J by 4 bases, with 10 bases between them. CDR1 and CDR2 (germline): SGHTA, FQGNSA. The CDR3 covers 13 residues. DNA of the CDR3: TGTGCCAGCAGCTCCGACAGGACCTATGGCTACACCTTC. This codes for CASSSDRTYGYTF.

V and J are TRBV4-3 and TRBJ1-4, with 8 bases that match TRBD1. The CDR3 covers 16 residues. Trimming took 3 bases from V and 8 from J; bases not matched to a gene: 11. Germline-derived CDR1 and CDR2 are LGHNA and YSLEER. The CDR3 DNA reads as TGCGCCAGCAGCCAGGCTGGACAGGGCGGAAGCGAAAAACTGTTTTTT. Its translation: CASSQAGQGGSEKLFF.

The chain combines TRBV19 with TRBJ1-2; TRBD1 matches 11 bases. Germline CDR1 is LNHDA and CDR2 is SQIVND (reference sequence). The junction had 9 bases not matched to a gene; V was cut back by 8 bases and J by 4 bases. This CDR3 region has 15 residues. The CDR3 DNA sequence: TGTGCCAGTCGATTCGGACAGGGGGCGGGCTATGGCTACACCTTC. This translates into CASRFGQGAGYGYTF. Combining the CDR3 with reference TRBV19 and TRBJ1-2 gives the whole variable domain DGGITQSPKYLFRKEGQNVTLSCEQNLNHDAMYWYRQDPGQGLRLIYYSQIVNDFQKGDIAEGYSVSREKKESFPLTVTSAQKNPTAFYLCASRFGQGAGYGYTFGSGTRLTVV.

The V gene is TRBV5-5, the J gene TRBJ2-7; 11 bases align to TRBD1. Germline lookup yields CDR1 SGHKS and CDR2 YYEKEE (reference sequence). V trimming: 4 bases; J trimming: 7 bases; junction bases outside the gene matches: 7. This CDR3 spans 14 amino acids. Here the CDR3 DNA reads TGTGCCAGCAGCCTAGGACAGGGGGCGAGAGAGCAGTACTTC. This codes for CASSLGQGAREQYF.

The chain carries TRBV6-5 and TRBJ2-7, with 7 bases aligning to TRBD1. The CDR3 contains 14 residues. In germline, CDR1 is MNHEY, CDR2 SVGAGI. With 6 bases clipped from V and 4 bases from J, the junction kept 9 bases outside the gene matches. The CDR3 sequence: CASSPGRGLYEQYF. CDR3 nucleotide sequence: TGTGCCAGCAGCCCAGGCAGGGGGTTGTACGAGCAGTACTTC.

As regards this clone: Other DNA sequences within the sample encode an identical CDR3. This sequence joins TRBV9 and TRBJ1-1; D is possibly TRBD1 (5 bases). This CDR3 has 13 residues. V lost 2 bases to trimming and J lost 6 bases, with 11 bases between them. Germline V gives CDR1 SGDLS, CDR2 YYNGEE. CDR3: CASSVGGRAEAFF. The DNA for the CDR3 is TGTGCCAGCAGCGTGGGGGGTAGGGCTGAAGCTTTCTTT. The full variable domain, with the rest looked up from reference TRBV9 and TRBJ1-1, is DSGVTQTPKHLITATGQRVTLRCSPRSGDLSVYWYQQSLDQGLQFLIQYYNGEERAKGNILERFSAQQFPDLHSELNLSSLELGDSALYFCASSVGGRAEAFFGQGTRLTVV.

This clone has only a few counts. The chain recombines TRBV19 with TRBJ1-5, with D hard to call. The CDR3 runs 13 residues. CDR1 and CDR2 from the germline V gene are LNHDA and SQIVND (reference sequence). V was clipped by 6 bases and J by 3 bases, with 9 bases between them. The CDR3 DNA is TGTGCCAGTAGCAGACAACCCAATCAGCCCCAGCATTTT. It yields the protein CASSRQPNQPQHF. The full variable domain, completed using reference TRBV19 and TRBJ1-5, is DGGITQSPKYLFRKEGQNVTLSCEQNLNHDAMYWYRQDPGQGLRLIYYSQIVNDFQKGDIAEGYSVSREKKESFPLTVTSAQKNPTAFYLCASSRQPNQPQHFGDGTRLSIL.

The CDR3 region has the DNA TGTGCCAGTAGTGTTAGGGGGGGCGGCGGTGAAAAACTGTTTTTT. Amino acid sequence: CASSVRGGGGEKLFF. This chain joins TRBV19 and TRBJ1-4; tentative D call: TRBD1 (6 bases). V lost 5 bases to trimming and J lost 7 bases, with 17 bases between them. CDR1 is LNHDA and CDR2 is SQIVND in the germline V gene (reference sequence). CDR3 length: 15 residues.

V gene TRBV4-2 combines with J gene TRBJ2-1; 8 positions match TRBD2. Losses at the gene ends were 6 bases for V and 8 bases for J; bases not matched to a gene: 9. Germline assignment: CDR1 LGHNA and CDR2 YNFKEQ. This CDR3 has 14 residues. The CDR3 reads CASSGAGGRDEQFF. Here the CDR3 DNA reads TGTGCCAGCAGTGGGGCGGGGGGAAGGGATGAGCAGTTCTTC.

The V and J genes are TRBV19 and TRBJ2-7, with D unclear. V was cut by 3 bases and J by 2 bases, with 11 bases left in between. Germline CDR1 LNHDA, CDR2 SQIVND (reference sequence). The CDR3 spans 14 residues. The CDR3: CASSIRGRTYEQYF. The CDR3 nucleotides are TGTGCCAGTAGTATTCGCGGCCGTACCTACGAGCAGTACTTC.

The gene calls are TRBV18 and TRBJ1-3; 7 bases are shared with TRBD1. Germline assignment: CDR1 KGHSH and CDR2 LQKENI. V trimming: 2 bases; J trimming: 4 bases; junction bases outside the gene matches: 5. The CDR3 length is 15 residues. The DNA for the CDR3 is TGTGCCAGCTCACCAGGCCAGGGGGAAGGAAACACCATATATTTT. As protein: CASSPGQGEGNTIYF.